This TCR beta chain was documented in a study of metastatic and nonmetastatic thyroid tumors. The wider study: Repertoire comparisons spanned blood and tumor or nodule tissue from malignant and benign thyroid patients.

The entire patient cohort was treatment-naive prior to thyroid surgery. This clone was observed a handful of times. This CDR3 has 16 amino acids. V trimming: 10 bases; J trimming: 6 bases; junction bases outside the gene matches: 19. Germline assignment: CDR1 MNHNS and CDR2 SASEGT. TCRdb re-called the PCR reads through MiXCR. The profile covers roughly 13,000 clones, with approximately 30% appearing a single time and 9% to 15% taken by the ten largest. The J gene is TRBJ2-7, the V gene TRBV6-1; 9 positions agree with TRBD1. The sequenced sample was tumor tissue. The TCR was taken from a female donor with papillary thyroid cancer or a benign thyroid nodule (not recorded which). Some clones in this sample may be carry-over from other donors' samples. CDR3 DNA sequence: TGTGCCATCATTCGCAACCCACAGGGGGCTTGGCTCGAGCAGTACTTC. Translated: CAIIRNPQGAWLEQYF.